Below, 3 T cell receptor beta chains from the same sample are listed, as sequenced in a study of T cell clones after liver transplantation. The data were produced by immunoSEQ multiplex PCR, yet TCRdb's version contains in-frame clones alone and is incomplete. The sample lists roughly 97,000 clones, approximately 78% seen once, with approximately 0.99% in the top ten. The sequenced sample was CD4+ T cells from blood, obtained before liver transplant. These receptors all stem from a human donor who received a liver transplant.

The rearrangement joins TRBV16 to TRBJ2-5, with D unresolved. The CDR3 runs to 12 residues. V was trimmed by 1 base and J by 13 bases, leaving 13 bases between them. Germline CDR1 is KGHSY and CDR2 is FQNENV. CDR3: CASSQFVGPRYF. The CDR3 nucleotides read TGTGCCAGCAGCCAATTCGTCGGCCCCAGGTACTTC.

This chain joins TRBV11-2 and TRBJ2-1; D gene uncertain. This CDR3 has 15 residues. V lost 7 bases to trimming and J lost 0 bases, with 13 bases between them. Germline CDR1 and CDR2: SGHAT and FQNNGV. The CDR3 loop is CASTSSGSSYNEQFF. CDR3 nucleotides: TGTGCCAGCACCTCTTCTGGCAGCTCCTACAATGAGCAGTTCTTC.

The CDR3 nucleotides read TGTGCCAGCAGCGACACTAGCACAGATACGCAGTATTTT. This sequence encodes CASSDTSTDTQYF. V and J are TRBV5-4 and TRBJ2-3; D unresolved. CDR1 and CDR2 (germline): SGHNT, YYREEE (reference sequence). The V and J ends lost 4 bases and 0 bases respectively, with 6 bases between them. The CDR3 is made up of 13 amino acids.